This T cell receptor beta chain originates from a study of OX40 agonist ivuxolimab in advanced cancers. The CDR3 has 13 amino acids. The germline V gene encodes CDR1 SGHTA and CDR2 FQGNSA. Trimming removed 3 bases at V and 5 bases at J, with 10 bases between. Sequenced by immunoSEQ multiplex PCR; TCRdb stores in-frame clones only, minus some. The sample lists 45,000 to 55,000 clones, approximately 84% occurring once. Points on this clone: The antigen is undetermined.

Study observations and caveats: The study found that CD8+ T cells averaged more expanded clones than CD4+.

This clonotype originated in an adult with an advanced solid tumor such as melanoma, head and neck, liver or kidney cancer. Sequencing was performed on CD4+ or CD8+ T cells sorted from blood, taken in a trial of the OX40 agonist ivuxolimab. The chain combines TRBV7-2 with TRBJ2-5; D unresolved. In nucleotides, the CDR3 is TGTGCCAGCAGCTTTAGGTTAACTGAGACCCAGTACTTC. Encoded protein: CASSFRLTETQYF.